The source of this T cell receptor beta chain is a study of T-cell reconstitution after alpha-beta-depleted transplantation in children. This clonotype was counted many times. Unique molecular identifiers were incorporated into the prepared TCRbeta library. TCRdb re-derived calls from the PCR reads in MiXCR, one entry per CDR3 protein. This repertoire shows some 490,000 distinct CDR3 sequences, around 13% found once; its top ten account for under 7%. Trimming cost V 2 bases and J 4 bases, with 5 bases left between them. The CDR3 has 13 residues. The source was PBMCs from the stem cell graft donor, collected from the stem cell graft. This clonotype was obtained from a human donor who donated a stem cell graft to a child with combined immunodeficiency. The V call is TRBV12-3 or TRBV12-4, the J call TRBJ2-2; no clear D. The CDR3 is CASSLSPTGELFF. The DNA of the CDR3 is TGTGCCAGCAGTTTAAGCCCCACCGGGGAGCTGTTTTTT.